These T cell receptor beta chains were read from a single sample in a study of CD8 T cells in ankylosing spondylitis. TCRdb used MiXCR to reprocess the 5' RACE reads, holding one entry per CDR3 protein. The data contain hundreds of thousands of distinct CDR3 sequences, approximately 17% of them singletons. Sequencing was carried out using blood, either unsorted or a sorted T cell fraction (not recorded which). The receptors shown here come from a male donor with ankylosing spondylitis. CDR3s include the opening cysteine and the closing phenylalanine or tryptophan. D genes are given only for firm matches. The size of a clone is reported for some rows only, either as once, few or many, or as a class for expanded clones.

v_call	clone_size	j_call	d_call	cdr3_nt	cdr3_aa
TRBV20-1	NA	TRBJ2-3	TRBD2	TGCAGTGCTATGCATTTAGCGGGGGGGCCGGATACGCAGTATTTT	CSAMHLAGGPDTQYF
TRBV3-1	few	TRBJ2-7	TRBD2	TGTGCCAGCAGCCCCTCCGGGGGGTCCTACGAGCAGTACTTC	CASSPSGGSYEQYF
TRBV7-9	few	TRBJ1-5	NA	TGTGCCAGCAGCTTAGCGGATCGGGGACAGCCCCAGCATTTT	CASSLADRGQPQHF
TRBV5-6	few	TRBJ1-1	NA	TGTGCCAGCAGCATTGGCTCTATCCGGGGCACTGAAGCTTTCTTT	CASSIGSIRGTEAFF
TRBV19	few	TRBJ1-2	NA	TGTGCCAGTAGTTTCGACGGACTTTATGGCTACACCTTC	CASSFDGLYGYTF
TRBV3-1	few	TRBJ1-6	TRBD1	TGTGCCAGCAGCCCACGACAGGGGCCTAATTCACCCCTCCACTTT	CASSPRQGPNSPLHF
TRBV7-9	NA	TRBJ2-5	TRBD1	TGTGCCAGCAGCTTGACCGGGGACAGGGATTACTTC	CASSLTGDRDYF
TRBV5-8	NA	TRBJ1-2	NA	TGTGCCAGCAGAGTCCGGGGGGGCGATAACTATGGCTACACCTTC	CASRVRGGDNYGYTF
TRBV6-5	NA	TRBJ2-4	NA	TGTGCCAGCAGTTACGGGGGGCCGGACAAAAACATTCAGTACTTC	CASSYGGPDKNIQYF
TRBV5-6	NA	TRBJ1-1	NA	TGTGCCAGCCTAAACAGGGTGGGCGACACTGAAGCTTTCTTT	CASLNRVGDTEAFF
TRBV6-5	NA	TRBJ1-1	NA	TGTGCCAGCAGGAGGGGGGGTGCTGAAGCTTTCTTT	CASRRGGAEAFF
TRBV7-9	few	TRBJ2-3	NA	TGTGCCAGCAGCTTATCGGAGGGCAGCACAGATACGCAGTATTTT	CASSLSEGSTDTQYF
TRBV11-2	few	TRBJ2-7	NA	TGTGCCAGCAGCTTAGCGGGACATTCCTACGAGCAGTACTTC	CASSLAGHSYEQYF
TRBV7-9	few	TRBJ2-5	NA	TGTGCCAGCAGCCCAGGGTCGCCTCGGGAGACCCAGTACTTC	CASSPGSPRETQYF
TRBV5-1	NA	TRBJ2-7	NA	TGCGCCAGCAGCTTGGCGCTAGCGTCTCCCTACGAGCAGTACTTC	CASSLALASPYEQYF
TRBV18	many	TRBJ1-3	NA	TGTGCCAGCTCACCGGACAGCTTAAACACCATATATTTT	CASSPDSLNTIYF
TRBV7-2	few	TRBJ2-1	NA	TGTGCCAGCAGCTTAGGGTGGGCAGGGGATGAGCAGTTCTTC	CASSLGWAGDEQFF
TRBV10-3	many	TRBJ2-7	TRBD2	TGTGCCACCATGCGGACTAGCGCGTCCTACGAGCAGTACTTC	CATMRTSASYEQYF
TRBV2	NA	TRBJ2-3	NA	TGTGCCAGCAGGAGAGAGGGGGTCGATACGCAGTATTTT	CASRREGVDTQYF
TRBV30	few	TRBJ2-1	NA	TGTGCCTGGAGTGTTGTAGGCAGGTCTTATGAGCAGTTCTTC	CAWSVVGRSYEQFF
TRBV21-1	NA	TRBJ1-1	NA	TGTGCCAGCAGCAAGAGGGAGGGTGCTGTTTACGTTAACACTGAAGCTTTCTTT	CASSKREGAVYVNTEAFF
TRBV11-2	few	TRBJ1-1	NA	TGTGCCAGCAGCTCCTTCAGGGAAGTTGAAGCTTTCTTT	CASSSFREVEAFF
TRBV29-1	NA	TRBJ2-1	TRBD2	TGCAGCGTCCAGCGGGGGGGGTACAATGAGCAGTTCTTC	CSVQRGGYNEQFF
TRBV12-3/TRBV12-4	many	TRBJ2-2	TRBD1	TGTGCCAGCACCGAGGGGGCTTACTACACCGGGGAGCTGTTTTTT	CASTEGAYYTGELFF
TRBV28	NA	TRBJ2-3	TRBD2	TGTGCCAGCCAAGCGGGAGGGGGGGTTCAAGATACGCAGTATTTT	CASQAGGGVQDTQYF
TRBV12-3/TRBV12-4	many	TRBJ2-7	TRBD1	TGTGCCAGCAGTTTTGACAGGGTAGTCGAGCAGTACTTC	CASSFDRVVEQYF
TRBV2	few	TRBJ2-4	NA	TGTGCCAGCAGGTCGTCGGCCAAGGGCATTCAGTACTTC	CASRSSAKGIQYF
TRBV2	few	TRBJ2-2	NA	TGTGCCAGCAGTGCGGGCCGGACAGAGACCGGGGAGCTGTTTTTT	CASSAGRTETGELFF
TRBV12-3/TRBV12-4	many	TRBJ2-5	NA	TGTGCCAGCAGTTTGGGCCTATCCCGGGCCCAGTACTTC	CASSLGLSRAQYF
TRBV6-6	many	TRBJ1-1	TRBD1	TGTGCCAGCAGGAGACAGGGCACTGAAGCTTTCTTT	CASRRQGTEAFF
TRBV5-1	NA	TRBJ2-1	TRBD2	TGCGCCAGCAGCCAACGCCCTAGCGGGGGGGCGAACAATGAGCAGTTCTTC	CASSQRPSGGANNEQFF
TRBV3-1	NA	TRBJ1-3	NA	TGTGCCTCAGGGGTAGGGGATGGAAACACCATATATTTT	CASGVGDGNTIYF
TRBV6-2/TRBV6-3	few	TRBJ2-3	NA	TGTGCCAGCAGTTACGGGACGGAGCAAGGCACAGATACGCAGTATTTT	CASSYGTEQGTDTQYF
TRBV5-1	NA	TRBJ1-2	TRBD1	TGCGCCAGCAGCACGGGGGACAGGGGTGGATATGGCTACACCTTC	CASSTGDRGGYGYTF
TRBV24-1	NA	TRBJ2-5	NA	TGTGCCACCAGTGATCTGATAGAGGAACGCGAGACCCAGTACTTC	CATSDLIEERETQYF
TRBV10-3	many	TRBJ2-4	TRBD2	TGTGCCATCAGTGACCCGGGACTAGAAAACATTCAGTACTTC	CAISDPGLENIQYF
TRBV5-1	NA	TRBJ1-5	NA	TGCGCCAGCAGCTTGGAGGGGGGCGCGAGCAATCAGCCCCAGCATTTT	CASSLEGGASNQPQHF
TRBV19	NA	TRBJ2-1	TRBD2	TGTGCCAGTAGCGGGGGACTAGCGGGGTCCTACAATGAGCAGTTCTTC	CASSGGLAGSYNEQFF
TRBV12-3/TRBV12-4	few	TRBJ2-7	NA	TGTGCCAGCAGTCAATGGCAGGGGAACTCCTACGAGCAGTACTTC	CASSQWQGNSYEQYF
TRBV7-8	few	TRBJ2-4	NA	TGTGCCAGCAGCTTCGCGGACAGGAGGGGCATTCAGTACTTC	CASSFADRRGIQYF
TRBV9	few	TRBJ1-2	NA	TGTGCCAGCAGCGTAGGAAGGGGCAGGGACTATGGCTACACCTTC	CASSVGRGRDYGYTF
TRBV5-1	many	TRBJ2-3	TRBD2	TGCGCCAGCAGCCCCGGACTAGCGGCTAGCACAGATACGCAGTATTTT	CASSPGLAASTDTQYF
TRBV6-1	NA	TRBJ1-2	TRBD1	TGTGCCAGCAGATCCCCGGGACAGGGGGCGGGTGGCTACACCTTC	CASRSPGQGAGGYTF
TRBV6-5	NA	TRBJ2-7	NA	TGTGCCAGCAGTTACGTGGGACGGGGATACGAGCAGTACTTC	CASSYVGRGYEQYF
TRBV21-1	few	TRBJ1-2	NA	TGTGCCAGCAGCAACAATACTGGACAGCCAGCTAACTATGGCTACACCTTC	CASSNNTGQPANYGYTF
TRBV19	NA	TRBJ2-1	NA	TGTGCCAGTAGTAAGGGGCTATACAATGAGCAGTTCTTC	CASSKGLYNEQFF
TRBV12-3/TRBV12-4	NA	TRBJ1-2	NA	TGTGCCAGCAGTTTTGCACGGGATGGCTACACCTTC	CASSFARDGYTF
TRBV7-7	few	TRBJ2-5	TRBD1	TGTGCTAGCAGCTTAGCTAGGACAGGGAAAGAGACCCAGTACTTC	CASSLARTGKETQYF